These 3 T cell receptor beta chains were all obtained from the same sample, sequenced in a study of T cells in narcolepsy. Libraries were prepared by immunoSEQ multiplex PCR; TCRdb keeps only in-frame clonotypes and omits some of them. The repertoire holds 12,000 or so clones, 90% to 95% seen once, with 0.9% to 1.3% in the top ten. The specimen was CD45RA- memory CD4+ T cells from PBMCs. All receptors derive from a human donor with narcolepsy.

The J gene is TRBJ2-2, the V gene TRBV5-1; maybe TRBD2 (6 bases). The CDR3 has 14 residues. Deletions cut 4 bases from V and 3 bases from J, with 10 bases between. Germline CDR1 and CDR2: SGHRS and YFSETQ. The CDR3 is CASSRDSDTGELFF. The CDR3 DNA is TGCGCCAGCAGCAGGGACTCAGACACCGGGGAGCTGTTTTTT.

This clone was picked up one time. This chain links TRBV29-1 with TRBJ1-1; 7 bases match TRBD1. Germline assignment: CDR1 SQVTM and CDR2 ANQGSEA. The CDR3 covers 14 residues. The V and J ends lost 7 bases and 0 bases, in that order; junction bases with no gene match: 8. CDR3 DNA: TGCAGCGCCTCCCAGGGGGGTATGAACACTGAAGCTTTCTTT. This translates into CSASQGGMNTEAFF. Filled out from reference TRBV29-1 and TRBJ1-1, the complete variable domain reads SAVISQKPSRDICQRGTSLTIQCQVDSQVTMMFWYRQQPGQSLTLIATANQGSEATYESGFVIDKFPISRPNLTFSTLTVSNMSPEDSSIYLCSASQGGMNTEAFFGQGTRLTVV.

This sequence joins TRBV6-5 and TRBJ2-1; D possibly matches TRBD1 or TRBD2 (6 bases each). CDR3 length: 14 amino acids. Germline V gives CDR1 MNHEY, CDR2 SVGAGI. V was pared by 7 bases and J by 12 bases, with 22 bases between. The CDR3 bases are TGTGCCAGCACCCCCGGGGGCCTCCGGATAGGGCAGTTCTTC. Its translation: CASTPGGLRIGQFF.